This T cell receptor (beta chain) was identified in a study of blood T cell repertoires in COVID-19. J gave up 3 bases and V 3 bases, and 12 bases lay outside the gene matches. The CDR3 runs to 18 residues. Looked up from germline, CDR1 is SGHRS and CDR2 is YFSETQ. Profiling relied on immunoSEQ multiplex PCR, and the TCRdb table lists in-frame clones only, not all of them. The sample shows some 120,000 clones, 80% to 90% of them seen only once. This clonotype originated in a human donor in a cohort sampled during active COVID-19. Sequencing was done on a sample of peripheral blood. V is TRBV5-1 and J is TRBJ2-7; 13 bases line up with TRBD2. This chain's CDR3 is CASSSQTSGGFTVYEQYF. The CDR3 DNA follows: TGCGCCAGCAGCTCACAGACTAGCGGGGGGTTTACAGTCTACGAGCAGTACTTC.